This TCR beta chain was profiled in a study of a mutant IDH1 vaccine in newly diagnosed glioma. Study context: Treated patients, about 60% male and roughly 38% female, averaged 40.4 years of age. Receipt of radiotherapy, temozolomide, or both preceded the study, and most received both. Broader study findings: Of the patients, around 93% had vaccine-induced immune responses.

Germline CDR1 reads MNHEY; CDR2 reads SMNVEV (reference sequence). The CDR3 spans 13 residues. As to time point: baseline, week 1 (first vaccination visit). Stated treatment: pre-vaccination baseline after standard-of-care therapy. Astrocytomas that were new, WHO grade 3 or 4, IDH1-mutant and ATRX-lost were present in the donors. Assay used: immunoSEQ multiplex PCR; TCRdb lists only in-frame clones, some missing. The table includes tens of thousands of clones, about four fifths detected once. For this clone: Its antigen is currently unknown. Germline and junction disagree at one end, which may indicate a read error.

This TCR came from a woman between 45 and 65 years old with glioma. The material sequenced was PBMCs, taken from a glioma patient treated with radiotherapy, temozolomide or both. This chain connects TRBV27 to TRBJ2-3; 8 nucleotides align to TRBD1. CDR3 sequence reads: CASRDRGTGTQYF. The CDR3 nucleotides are TGTGCCAGCAGAGACAGGGGCACAGGTACGCAGTATTTT.